This is a list of T cell receptor beta chains from one sample in a study of blood T cell repertoires in COVID-19. Assay used: immunoSEQ multiplex PCR; TCRdb lists only in-frame clones, some missing. The sample consists of fewer than 100,000 clones, about 81% of them appearing once. Sequenced sample: peripheral blood. These receptors were collected from a human donor in a cohort sampled during active COVID-19. CDR3s include the opening cysteine and the closing phenylalanine or tryptophan. The order of the fields is V gene, D gene, J gene, clone size, CDR3 DNA, CDR3 protein. A D gene is named only where the DNA matches it firmly. Expanded clones get a size class; other rows say once, few or many, or leave the size out.

>TRBV6-5|TRBD1|TRBJ2-3|.
TGTGCCAGCAACCAGGACAGGGGCCACACAGATACGCAGTATTTT
CASNQDRGHTDTQYF
>TRBV6-2/TRBV6-3|TRBD1|TRBJ2-5|.
TGTGCCAGCAGTTCCCGACCAGGGGGCGAAGAGACCCAGTACTTC
CASSSRPGGEETQYF
>TRBV6-6|.|TRBJ1-6|.
TGTGCCAGCAGTTTGAGGGTCGGGGAAAAACTCCACTTT
CASSLRVGEKLHF
>TRBV2|.|TRBJ2-1|.
TGTGCCAGCACCCCCGAGGTCCTGGGCAATGAGCAGTTCTTC
CASTPEVLGNEQFF
>TRBV11-2|TRBD1|TRBJ2-7|.
TGTGCCAGCAGCTTAGGGGGACAGCCCTACGAGCAGTACTTC
CASSLGGQPYEQYF
>TRBV7-9|TRBD1|TRBJ2-1|once
TGTGCCAGCAGCCCGACAGGGGGAAGGTCCTACAATGAGCAGTTCTTC
CASSPTGGRSYNEQFF
>TRBV3-1/TRBV3-2|.|TRBJ2-3|.
TGTGCCAGCCGATTCGGGACAGATACGCAGTATTTT
CASRFGTDTQYF
>TRBV3-1/TRBV3-2|.|TRBJ1-6|.
TGTGCCAGCAGCCAAGAGGGGACACGATCACCCCTCCACTTT
CASSQEGTRSPLHF
>TRBV9|.|TRBJ1-5|.
TGTGCCAGCAGCGTAGCCGTGGGGGAGGATCAGCCCCAGCATTTT
CASSVAVGEDQPQHF
>TRBV30|.|TRBJ2-6|.
TGTGCCTGGAAAATAATCTCTGGGGCCAACGTCCTGACTTTC
CAWKIISGANVLTF
>TRBV3-1/TRBV3-2|TRBD2|TRBJ2-3|.
TGTGCCAGCAGCCAGAATAGCGGGGGGGCCGGGTCAGATACGCAGTATTTT
CASSQNSGGAGSDTQYF
>TRBV11-2|.|TRBJ1-2|.
TGTGCCAGCAGCTCCTACCAGGGCGAGGCCAACTATGGCTACACCTTC
CASSSYQGEANYGYTF
>TRBV5-1|.|TRBJ1-4|few
TGCGCCAGCAGCTTGGAACAGTCTAATGAAAAACTGTTTTTT
CASSLEQSNEKLFF
>TRBV3-1/TRBV3-2|.|TRBJ2-2|.
TGTGCCAGCAGCCTCACGGGAAACACCGGGGAGCTGTTTTTT
CASSLTGNTGELFF
>TRBV13|TRBD2|TRBJ2-7|.
TGTGCCAGCAGCTTAGGCCGGACTAGGGACGAGCAGTACTTC
CASSLGRTRDEQYF
>TRBV5-1|TRBD2|TRBJ2-5|few
TGCGCCAGCAGCGCCGCGGGGGGGCCTGGGGAGACCCAGTACTTC
CASSAAGGPGETQYF
>TRBV30|.|TRBJ1-2|once
TGTGCCTGGGACATCGGAGGGTACAGTGGCTACACCTTC
CAWDIGGYSGYTF
>TRBV5-1|.|TRBJ2-7|.
TGCGCCAGCAGCTTGGCCGTAGACAACGAGCAGTACTTC
CASSLAVDNEQYF
>TRBV5-1|.|TRBJ2-6|.
TGCGCCAGCAGCTTCAGGGGCGGCTTCTCTGGGGCCAACGTCCTGACTTTC
CASSFRGGFSGANVLTF
>TRBV6-2/TRBV6-3|.|TRBJ1-6|.
TGTGCCAGCAGTTACACGGACAGACCATATAATTCACCCCTCCACTTT
CASSYTDRPYNSPLHF
>TRBV27|.|TRBJ2-7|.
TGTGCCAGCAGTTCCTACTACGGGAAAGGTTTAGACGAGCAGTACTTC
CASSSYYGKGLDEQYF
>TRBV18|TRBD1|TRBJ1-2|.
TGTGCCAGCTCACCCCAGGCCGGGACAGGGTCCTATGGCTACACCTTC
CASSPQAGTGSYGYTF
>TRBV25-1|TRBD1|TRBJ1-4|.
TGTGCCAGCAGTCCCCGGGACAGCCTCGATGAAAAACTGTTTTTT
CASSPRDSLDEKLFF
>TRBV7-6|.|TRBJ2-7|few
TGTGCCAGCAGCTCCACGAGCTCCTACGAGCAGTACTTC
CASSSTSSYEQYF
>TRBV5-1|.|TRBJ1-2|.
TGCGCCAGCAGCTTGGTAGGGGTCCTCGGCTACACCTTC
CASSLVGVLGYTF
>TRBV28|TRBD1|TRBJ2-7|.
TGTGCCAGCACAACACCACAGGGGCCTGACGAGCAGTACTTC
CASTTPQGPDEQYF
>TRBV6-5|TRBD1|TRBJ2-7|.
TGTGCCAGCAGGCTTGACAGGGGGCCCTACGAGCAGTACTTC
CASRLDRGPYEQYF
>TRBV5-1|TRBD2|TRBJ2-3|.
TGCGCCAGCCGCGGGGGGCCTAGCACAGATACGCAGTATTTT
CASRGGPSTDTQYF
>TRBV9|.|TRBJ2-5|.
TGTGCCAGCAGCTCGGAGGGTCGCCAAGAGACCCAGTACTTC
CASSSEGRQETQYF
>TRBV30|TRBD1|TRBJ1-4|.
TGTGCCTGGAGGCTACCGGGACAGGGCGGTGAAAAACTGTTTTTT
CAWRLPGQGGEKLFF
>TRBV5-1|.|TRBJ2-7|.
TGCGCCAGCAGCTTGGCGGCAGGGAACTTCTACGAGCAGTACTTC
CASSLAAGNFYEQYF
>TRBV18|.|TRBJ2-3|.
TGTGCCAGCTCACCAGAGGGTTCTTTCACAGATACGCAGTATTTT
CASSPEGSFTDTQYF
>TRBV6-1|.|TRBJ2-2|.
TGTGCCAGCAGTGAATTGGCTTTGGGCAACACCGGGGAGCTGTTTTTT
CASSELALGNTGELFF
>TRBV6-5|TRBD1|TRBJ2-7|.
TGTGCCAGCACCTATATACAACAGGGGACCTACGAGCAGTACTTC
CASTYIQQGTYEQYF
>TRBV2|TRBD1|TRBJ1-4|.
TGTGCCAGCAGGGTGACAGGGGCTAATGAAAAACTGTTTTTT
CASRVTGANEKLFF
>TRBV27|TRBD1|TRBJ1-1|.
TGTGCCAGCAGTTACGGGACAGGGACCACTGAAGCTTTCTTT
CASSYGTGTTEAFF
>TRBV3-1/TRBV3-2|.|TRBJ1-3|.
TGTGCCAGCAGCAACCGGGACATCTCTGGAAACACCATATATTTT
CASSNRDISGNTIYF
>TRBV18|.|TRBJ2-5|.
TGTGCCAGCTCACCAGGAGTCCAACAAGAGACCCAGTACTTC
CASSPGVQQETQYF
>TRBV19|.|TRBJ1-5|.
TGTGCCAGTAGCTCCCGGGGGGGTTCGTATAGCAATCAGCCCCAGCATTTT
CASSSRGGSYSNQPQHF
>TRBV10-1|.|TRBJ2-5|.
TGCGCCAGCAGTGACGGGACACCGTACCAAGAGACCCAGTACTTC
CASSDGTPYQETQYF
>TRBV19|TRBD2|TRBJ2-7|.
TGTGCCAGTAGGACTACGGCTAGCGGGGCCTACGAGCAGTACTTC
CASRTTASGAYEQYF
>TRBV3-1/TRBV3-2|TRBD1|TRBJ1-2|.
TGTGCCAGCAGCCTGGGACAGGGGAGACTCTATGGCTACACCTTC
CASSLGQGRLYGYTF
>TRBV19|.|TRBJ1-1|few
TGTGCCAGTAGTACCGCGACAGCTCAGAACACTGAAGCTTTCTTT
CASSTATAQNTEAFF
>TRBV5-1|TRBD1|TRBJ1-1|.
TGCGCCAGCAGCTTGGCCAGGGGGCTCGGGAACACTGAAGCTTTCTTT
CASSLARGLGNTEAFF
>TRBV3-1/TRBV3-2|TRBD2|TRBJ2-7|.
TGTGCCAGCAGCCAACGGGGAGGGGAGCAGTACTTC
CASSQRGGEQYF
>TRBV19|.|TRBJ1-5|.
TGTGCCAGTAGTTCAGCTGAAAAGGGAGGAAATCAGCCCCAGCATTTT
CASSSAEKGGNQPQHF
>TRBV19|TRBD1|TRBJ2-2|.
TGTGCCACTAACGACAGGGGCAAGGACACCGGGGAGCTGTTTTTT
CATNDRGKDTGELFF
>TRBV4-1|TRBD2|TRBJ2-1|.
TGCGCCAGCAGGAAAACCCCTAGCGGGGGGGTCAATGAGCAGTTCTTC
CASRKTPSGGVNEQFF
>TRBV10-1|.|TRBJ2-7|few
TGCGCCAGCAGTGAGGGAGGTAGCTACGAGCAGTACTTC
CASSEGGSYEQYF
>TRBV10-3|.|TRBJ1-1|.
TGTGCCATCAGTTCAGACAGGAGGAACACTGAAGCTTTCTTT
CAISSDRRNTEAFF
>TRBV24-1|TRBD2|TRBJ2-5|.
TGTGCCACCAGTGATGTTAGCGGGGGGGCGGAGACCCAGTACTTC
CATSDVSGGAETQYF
>TRBV29-1|.|TRBJ1-1|.
TGCAGCGTTGGGGGCCAGTACACTGAAGCTTTCTTT
CSVGGQYTEAFF
>TRBV6-5|.|TRBJ2-3|few
TGTGCCAGCACCTCGGGTGGTACGCAGTATTTT
CASTSGGTQYF
>TRBV7-8|.|TRBJ1-2|many
TGTGCCAGCAGCCCTACAGAGCCCTATGGCTACACCTTC
CASSPTEPYGYTF
>TRBV5-1|TRBD2|TRBJ2-5|once
TGCGCCAGCAGCCTGGATGGACTAGCCCCCCAAGAGACCCAGTACTTC
CASSLDGLAPQETQYF
>TRBV7-9|.|TRBJ2-3|.
TGTGCCAGCAGCCCTGTAGCGGTGGGAAGCACAGATACGCAGTATTTT
CASSPVAVGSTDTQYF
>TRBV19|TRBD1|TRBJ1-2|.
TGTGCCAGTAGTATAGGGACAGGGGGCTCCTATGGCTACACCTTC
CASSIGTGGSYGYTF
>TRBV29-1|TRBD2|TRBJ2-7|once
TGCAGCGTTGCCTCCGGGACTAGCGGGGCCTACGAGCAGTACTTC
CSVASGTSGAYEQYF
>TRBV1|.|TRBJ1-6|.
TGCACCAGCAGCCCTGGACAGGGGAATTCACCCCTCCACTTT
CTSSPGQGNSPLHF
>TRBV2|.|TRBJ2-7|.
TGTGCCAGCACCATGGCCCCGACCTACGAGCAGTACTTC
CASTMAPTYEQYF